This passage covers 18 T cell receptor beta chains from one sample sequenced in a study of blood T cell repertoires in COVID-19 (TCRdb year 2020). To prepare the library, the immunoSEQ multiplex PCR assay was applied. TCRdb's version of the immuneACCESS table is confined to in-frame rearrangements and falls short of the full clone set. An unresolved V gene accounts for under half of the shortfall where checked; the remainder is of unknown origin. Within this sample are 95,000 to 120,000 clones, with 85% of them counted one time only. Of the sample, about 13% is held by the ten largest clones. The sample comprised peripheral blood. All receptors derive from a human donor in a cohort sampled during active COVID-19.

The CDR3 here is CATSDPTPLGSGANVLTF. For the CDR3, the DNA is TGTGCCACCAGTGATCCAACCCCCCTCGGCTCTGGGGCCAACGTCCTGACTTTC. The chain carries TRBV24-1 and TRBJ2-6; D remains ambiguous. This CDR3 contains 18 residues. With 3 bases removed from V and 0 bases from J, the gap between germline ends came to 14 bases. The germline V gene encodes CDR1 KGHDR and CDR2 SFDVKD.

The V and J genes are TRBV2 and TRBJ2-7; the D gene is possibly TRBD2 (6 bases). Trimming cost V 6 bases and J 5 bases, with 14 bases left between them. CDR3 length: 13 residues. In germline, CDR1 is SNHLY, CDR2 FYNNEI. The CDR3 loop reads CASRGGRGHEQYF. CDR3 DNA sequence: TGTGCCAGCAGGGGGGGTAGGGGCCACGAGCAGTACTTC.

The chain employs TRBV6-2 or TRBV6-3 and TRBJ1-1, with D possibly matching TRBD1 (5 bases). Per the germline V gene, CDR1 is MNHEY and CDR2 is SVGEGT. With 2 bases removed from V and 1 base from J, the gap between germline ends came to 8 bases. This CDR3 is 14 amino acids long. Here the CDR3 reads CASSYPTGNTEAFF. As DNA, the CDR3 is TGTGCCAGCAGTTACCCCACAGGGAACACTGAAGCTTTCTTT.

In DNA form, the CDR3 reads TGTGCCAGCAGCTTAGAGGGCCCTCCCTCCTACAATGAGCAGTTCTTC. Translated: CASSLEGPPSYNEQFF. The chain couples TRBV11-3 to TRBJ2-1; D gene ambiguous. Germline V gene data show CDR1 as SGHNT and CDR2 as YENEEA. The CDR3 has 16 amino acids. The V gene lost 0 bases and the J gene lost 0 bases, with 9 bases spanning the gap.

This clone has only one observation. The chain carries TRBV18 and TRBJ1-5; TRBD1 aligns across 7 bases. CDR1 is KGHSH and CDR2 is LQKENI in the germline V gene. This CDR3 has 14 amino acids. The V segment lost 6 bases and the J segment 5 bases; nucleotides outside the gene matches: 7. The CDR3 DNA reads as TGTGCCAGCTCCCCGGGACAGAACTATCAGCCCCAGCATTTT. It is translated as CASSPGQNYQPQHF.

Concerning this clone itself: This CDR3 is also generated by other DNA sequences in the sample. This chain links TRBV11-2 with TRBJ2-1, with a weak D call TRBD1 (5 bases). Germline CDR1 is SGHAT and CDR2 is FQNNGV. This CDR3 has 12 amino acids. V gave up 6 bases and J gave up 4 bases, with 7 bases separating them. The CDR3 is CASRSGYNEQFF. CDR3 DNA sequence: TGTGCCAGCAGGTCAGGGTACAATGAGCAGTTCTTC.

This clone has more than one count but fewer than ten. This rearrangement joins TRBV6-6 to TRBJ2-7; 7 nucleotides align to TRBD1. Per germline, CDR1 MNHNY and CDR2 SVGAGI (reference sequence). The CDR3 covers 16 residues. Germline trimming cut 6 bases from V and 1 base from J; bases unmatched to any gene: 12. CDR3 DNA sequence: TGTGCCAGCAGCCCCTCAGTGACAGGGTCATCCTACGAGCAGTACTTC. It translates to CASSPSVTGSSYEQYF.

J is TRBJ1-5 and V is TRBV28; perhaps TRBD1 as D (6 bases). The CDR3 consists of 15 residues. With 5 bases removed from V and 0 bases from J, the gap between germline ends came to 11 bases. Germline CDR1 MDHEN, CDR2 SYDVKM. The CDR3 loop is CASSADRYSNQPQHF. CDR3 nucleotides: TGTGCCAGCAGTGCGGACAGATATAGCAATCAGCCCCAGCATTTT.

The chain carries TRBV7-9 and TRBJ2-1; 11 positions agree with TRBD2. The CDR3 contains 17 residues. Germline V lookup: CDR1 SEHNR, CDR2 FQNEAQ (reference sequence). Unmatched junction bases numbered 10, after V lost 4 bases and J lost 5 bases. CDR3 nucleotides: TGTGCCAGCAGCTCCGGGACTAGCGGCCTCATAGACAATGAGCAGTTCTTC. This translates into CASSSGTSGLIDNEQFF.

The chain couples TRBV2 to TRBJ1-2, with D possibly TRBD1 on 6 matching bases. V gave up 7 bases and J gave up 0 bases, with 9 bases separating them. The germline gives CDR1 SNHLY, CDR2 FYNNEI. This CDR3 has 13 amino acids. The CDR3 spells CASIYRANYGYTF. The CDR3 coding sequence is TGTGCCAGCATTTACAGGGCTAACTATGGCTACACCTTC.

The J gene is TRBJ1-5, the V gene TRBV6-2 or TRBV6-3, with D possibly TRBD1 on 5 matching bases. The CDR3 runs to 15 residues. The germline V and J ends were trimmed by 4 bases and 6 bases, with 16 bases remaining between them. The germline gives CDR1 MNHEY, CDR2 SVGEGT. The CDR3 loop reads CASSFVKGMGQPQHF. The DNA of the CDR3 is TGTGCCAGCAGTTTTGTTAAGGGGATGGGTCAGCCCCAGCATTTT.

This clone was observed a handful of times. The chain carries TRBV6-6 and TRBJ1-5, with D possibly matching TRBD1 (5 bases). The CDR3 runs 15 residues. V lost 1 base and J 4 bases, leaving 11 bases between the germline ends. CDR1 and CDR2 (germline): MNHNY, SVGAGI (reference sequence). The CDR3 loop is CASSYFDSRNQPQHF. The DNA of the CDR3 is TGTGCCAGCAGTTACTTTGACAGTAGAAATCAGCCCCAGCATTTT.

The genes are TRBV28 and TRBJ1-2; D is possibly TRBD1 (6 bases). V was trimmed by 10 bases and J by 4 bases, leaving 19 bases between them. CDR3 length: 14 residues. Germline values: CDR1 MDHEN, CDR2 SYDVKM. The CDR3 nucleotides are TGTGCCACTCCCGATAGATTGACAGGCTATGGCTACACCTTC. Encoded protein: CATPDRLTGYGYTF.

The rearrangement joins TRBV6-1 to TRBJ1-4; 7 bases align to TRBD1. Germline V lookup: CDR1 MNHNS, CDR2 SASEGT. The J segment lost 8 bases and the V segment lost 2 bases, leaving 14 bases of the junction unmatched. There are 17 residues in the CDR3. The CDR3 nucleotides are TGTGCCAGCAGTGAACCCATGACAGGGAGAGGTTACGAAAAACTGTTTTTT. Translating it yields CASSEPMTGRGYEKLFF.

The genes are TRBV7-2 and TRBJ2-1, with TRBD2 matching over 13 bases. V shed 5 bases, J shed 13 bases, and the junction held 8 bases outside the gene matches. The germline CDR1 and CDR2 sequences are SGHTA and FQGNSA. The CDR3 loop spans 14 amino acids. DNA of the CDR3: TGTGCCAGCAGCCTCACTAGCGGGGGGGCCCGTCAGTTCTTC. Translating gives CASSLTSGGARQFF.

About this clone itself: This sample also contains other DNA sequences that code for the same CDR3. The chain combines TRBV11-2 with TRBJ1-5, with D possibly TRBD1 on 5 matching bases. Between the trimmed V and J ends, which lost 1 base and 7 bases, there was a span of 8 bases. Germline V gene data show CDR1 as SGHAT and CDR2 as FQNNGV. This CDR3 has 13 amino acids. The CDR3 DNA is TGTGCCAGCAGCTTAGGGGGGGGGCAGCCCCAGCATTTT. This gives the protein CASSLGGGQPQHF.

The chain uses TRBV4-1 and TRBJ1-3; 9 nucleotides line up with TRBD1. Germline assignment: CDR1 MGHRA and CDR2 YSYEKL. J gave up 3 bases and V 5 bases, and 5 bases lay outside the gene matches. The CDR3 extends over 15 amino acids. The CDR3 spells CASSNTGGDGNTIYF. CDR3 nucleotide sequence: TGCGCCAGCAGCAATACAGGGGGCGATGGAAACACCATATATTTT.

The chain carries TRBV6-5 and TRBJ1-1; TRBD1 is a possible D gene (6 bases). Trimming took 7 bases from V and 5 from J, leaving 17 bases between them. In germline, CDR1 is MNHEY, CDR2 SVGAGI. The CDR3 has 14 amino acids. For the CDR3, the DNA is TGTGCCAGCACCTTGCGGGGGCGCGGGACTGAAGCTTTCTTT. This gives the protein CASTLRGRGTEAFF.